This TCR beta chain came from a study of cytomegalovirus exposure and HLA in healthy donors. Findings and limits, study-wide: Some TCR beta chains (roughly 160 of them) were listed as cytomegalovirus-associated. Most subjects' HLA-A and HLA-B alleles were reportedly predicted from TCR beta sequences. Being productive about 90% or about 30% of the time was typical of most TCR beta V segments in an earlier analysis.

For this clone: Antigen: not known. One end of the junction fails to match germline, which may point to a read error.

PCR amplification relied on 60 Vbeta primers (plus 13 Jbeta primers). Method: immunoSEQ multiplex PCR; TCRdb's copy keeps in-frame clones and lacks some. The sample yields some 150,000 clones, approximately 79% seen once. Source material: PBMCs. The clonotype was recovered from a woman aged 45 to 65 in good health and CMV-seropositive.

The CDR3 loop is CASRLDRGDTQYF. For the CDR3, the DNA is TGTGCCAGCAGATTAGACAGGGGAGATACGCAGTATTTT. The V gene is TRBV7-8, the J gene TRBJ2-3; 8 positions match TRBD1. CDR3 length equals 13 residues. Germline V gives CDR1 SGHVS, CDR2 FQNEAQ.